The clone carrying this T cell receptor (beta chain) appeared once. These data belong to a study of blood T cell repertoires in COVID-19. This CDR3 spans 15 amino acids. The germline V gene encodes CDR1 LGHNA and CDR2 YNFKEQ. V was clipped by 1 base and J by 3 bases, with 13 bases between them. In the authors' workflow: Reference gene primers were amplified, and this amplification served to estimate nucleated cell counts. TCRdb's copy holds only in-frame clones and misses some; the assay was immunoSEQ multiplex PCR. V and J calls and clone size are as listed in that table; D and trimming were resolved from the DNA. The table records about 190,000 clones, less than 90% of them present only once.

The chain is built from TRBV4-2 and TRBJ2-7, with D possibly TRBD1 on 6 matching bases. The source of this sequence is a man aged 25-45 years with acute or convalescent COVID-19. Sequencing was performed on peripheral blood. DNA of the CDR3: TGTGCCAGCAGCCAAGGGCAGGGGCGTCACTACGAGCAGTACTTC. Translated: CASSQGQGRHYEQYF.